This record looks at one T cell receptor (beta chain) sequence and its context. The sample belongs to a study of Ad26.COV2.S vaccination and SARS-CoV-2 variants. Overall study context: Donor was assigned to the Ad26.COV2.S arm of trial COV1001.

Specified treatment: 15 to 20 received Ad26.COV2.S at low or high dose, single or two shots; five or six received placebo; per-sample allocation not given. Repertoires come from day 63 after the first vaccine or placebo injection. This table comes from immunoSEQ multiplex PCR, and its TCRdb copy is limited to in-frame clones, with some not included. The table has about 440,000 clones, around 91% seen once. Sample: peripheral blood, taken in a trial of Ad26.COV2.S vaccine versus placebo. The receptor's source is a person aged 18-60 years who received the Ad26.COV2.S COVID-19 vaccine or a placebo.

The CDR3 reads CASSPTGMVDEKLFF. CDR3 sequence (DNA): TGTGCCAGCAGCCCAACAGGGATGGTTGATGAAAAACTGTTTTTT. The rearrangement joins TRBV7-9 to TRBJ1-4, with D possibly being TRBD1 (6 bases). CDR3 length: 15 residues. The germline CDR1 and CDR2 sequences are SEHNR and FQNEAQ (reference sequence). The V and J ends lost 5 bases and 6 bases respectively, with 16 bases between them.